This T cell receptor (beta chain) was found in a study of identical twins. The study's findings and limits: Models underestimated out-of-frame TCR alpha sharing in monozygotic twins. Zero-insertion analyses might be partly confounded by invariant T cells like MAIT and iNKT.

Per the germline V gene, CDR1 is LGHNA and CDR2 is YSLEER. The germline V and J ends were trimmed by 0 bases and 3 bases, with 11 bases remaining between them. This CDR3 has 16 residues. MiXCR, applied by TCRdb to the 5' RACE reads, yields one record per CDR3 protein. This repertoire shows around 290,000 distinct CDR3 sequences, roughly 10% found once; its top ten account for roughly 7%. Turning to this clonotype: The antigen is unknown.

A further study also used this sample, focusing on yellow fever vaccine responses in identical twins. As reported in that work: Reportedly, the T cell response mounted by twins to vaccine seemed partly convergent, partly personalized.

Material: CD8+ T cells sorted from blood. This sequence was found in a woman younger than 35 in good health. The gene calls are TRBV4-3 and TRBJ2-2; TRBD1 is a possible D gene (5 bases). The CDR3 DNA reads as TGCGCCAGCAGCCAAGATAGACAGACCGACACCGGGGAGCTGTTTTTT. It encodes CASSQDRQTDTGELFF.